Below are 3 T cell receptor beta chains sequenced from a single sample in a study of OX40 agonist ivuxolimab in advanced cancers. The table came from immunoSEQ multiplex PCR; TCRdb's copy has only in-frame clones and leaves some out. Of 55,000 to 80,000 clones in the sample, 80% to 90% were seen once. Here the sequenced sample was CD4+ or CD8+ T cells sorted from blood, taken in a trial of the OX40 agonist ivuxolimab. Receptors originate from an adult with an advanced solid tumor such as melanoma, head and neck, liver or kidney cancer.

This clone occurred a few times. J is TRBJ1-1 and V is TRBV6-5, with a tentative D call TRBD1 (6 bases). In germline, CDR1 is MNHEY, CDR2 SVGAGI. V lost 5 bases to trimming and J lost 6 bases, with 16 bases between them. The CDR3 extends over 14 amino acids. The CDR3 spells CASSLAGVGSEAFF. CDR3 in DNA: TGTGCCAGCAGTCTGGCAGGGGTCGGTTCTGAAGCTTTCTTT.

The chain has TRBV12-5 and TRBJ2-5; 7 bases are shared with TRBD1. The J call is uncertain, as TRBJ2-7 better fits the DNA end. Germline CDR1 reads LGHNT; CDR2 reads FRNRAP. The CDR3 is made up of 18 amino acids. The CDR3 sequence: CASGLVTGSLRNSYEQYF. Written as DNA, the CDR3 is TGTGCTAGTGGTTTGGTGACAGGGTCACTACGAAACTCCTACGAGCAGTACTTC.

This clone has a handful of counts. The V and J genes are TRBV7-6 and TRBJ2-6; D possibly matches TRBD1 or TRBD2 (7 bases each). Germline V lookup: CDR1 SGHVS, CDR2 FNYEAQ. The CDR3 extends over 21 amino acids. V lost 5 bases to trimming and J lost 0 bases, with 26 bases between them. CDR3 nucleotide sequence: TGTGCCAGCAGCGCGCGCCCGGGGGAGGGGACAGCATCCTCTGGGGCCAACGTCCTGACTTTC. The encoded protein is CASSARPGEGTASSGANVLTF.